The 9 T cell receptor beta chains in this list originate from one sample, sequenced in a study of OX40 agonist ivuxolimab in advanced cancers. Data came from immunoSEQ multiplex PCR; TCRdb stores just in-frame clones and leaves some out. The sample lists just under 65,000 clones, about four fifths seen once, with about 9.1% in the top ten. Source: CD4+ or CD8+ T cells sorted from blood, taken in a trial of the OX40 agonist ivuxolimab. These receptor sequences come from an adult with an advanced solid tumor such as melanoma, head and neck, liver or kidney cancer.

This clone was picked up a small number of times. The rearrangement links TRBV7-9 to TRBJ2-5; D assignment may be TRBD1 or TRBD2 (5 bases each). The CDR3 spans 16 residues. The germline gives CDR1 SEHNR, CDR2 FQNEAQ (reference sequence). V was cut by 6 bases and J by 3 bases, with 20 bases left in between. In DNA form, the CDR3 reads TGTGCCAGCAGGAGGGACCCAACACGAATAAAAGAGACCCAGTACTTC. It translates to CASRRDPTRIKETQYF.

The J gene is TRBJ2-3, the V gene TRBV7-2; no clear D gene. Between the trimmed V and J ends, which lost 2 bases and 2 bases, there was a span of 5 bases. Germline-derived CDR1 and CDR2 are SGHTA and FQGNSA. CDR3 length: 13 amino acids. CDR3 protein: CASSLHFTDTQYF. In DNA form, the CDR3 reads TGTGCCAGCAGCTTACATTTCACAGATACGCAGTATTTT.

The chain recombines TRBV28 with TRBJ1-3; 8 bases match TRBD1. The CDR3 spans 15 residues. The germline V gene encodes CDR1 MDHEN and CDR2 SYDVKM. V gave up 5 bases and J gave up 4 bases; unmatched junction bases: 7. The CDR3 region is CASSPPGGPGNTIYF. The CDR3 bases are TGTGCCAGCAGTCCCCCAGGGGGCCCCGGAAACACCATATATTTT.

This clone was detected once. In DNA form, the CDR3 reads TGTGCCAGCAGTGAGATCGCGGCGGTGGACTCTTCACCCCTCCACTTT. This sequence encodes CASSEIAAVDSSPLHF. V is TRBV6-1 and J is TRBJ1-6; D gene unclear. The CDR3 is made up of 16 amino acids. Between the trimmed V and J ends, which lost 3 bases and 9 bases, there was a span of 18 bases. Germline loops: CDR1 MNHNS, CDR2 SASEGT.

The chain has TRBV28 and TRBJ1-5; D is unresolved. V was shortened by 6 bases and J by 2 bases, with 8 bases between the two germline ends. In germline, CDR1 is MDHEN, CDR2 SYDVKM. The CDR3 has 13 amino acids. The DNA for the CDR3 is TGTGCCAGCAGGGGGTGGGGCAATCAGCCCCAGCATTTT. Amino acid sequence: CASRGWGNQPQHF.

The chain combines TRBV6-6 with TRBJ2-3; D gene uncertain. The germline CDR1 and CDR2 sequences are MNHNY and SVGAGI (reference sequence). V was trimmed by 2 bases and J by 8 bases, leaving 14 bases between them. The length of the CDR3 is 14 residues. The CDR3 DNA sequence: TGTGCCAGCAGTTACACGTTTGGGGAAAGTACGCAGTATTTT. It is translated as CASSYTFGESTQYF.

This chain connects TRBV19 to TRBJ1-1; D remains unclear. The CDR3 consists of 14 residues. Between the trimmed V and J ends, which lost 0 bases and 3 bases, there was a span of 8 bases. CDR1 and CDR2 (germline): LNHDA, SQIVND (reference sequence). The CDR3 DNA reads TGTGCCAGTAGTATAGACTATTGGGACACTGAAGCTTTCTTT. Residues: CASSIDYWDTEAFF.

V gene TRBV9 combines with J gene TRBJ2-5; D is unresolved. Germline CDR1 SGDLS, CDR2 YYNGEE. The CDR3 loop spans 15 amino acids. V lost 0 bases, J lost 3 bases, and 12 bases lay in between. The CDR3, as DNA: TGTGCCAGCAGCGTAGCGCCAGCCTGGGAAGAGACCCAGTACTTC. Translating it yields CASSVAPAWEETQYF.

This chain connects TRBV4-1 to TRBJ2-3; 10 bases are shared with TRBD2. The V gene's germline CDR1 is MGHRA and CDR2 YSYEKL. V lost 0 bases and J lost 2; bases outside the gene matches: 8. The CDR3 is 18 amino acids. The CDR3 bases are TGCGCCAGCAGCCAAGAAGGGACTAGCGCGTTTTTCACAGATACGCAGTATTTT. Protein sequence: CASSQEGTSAFFTDTQYF.